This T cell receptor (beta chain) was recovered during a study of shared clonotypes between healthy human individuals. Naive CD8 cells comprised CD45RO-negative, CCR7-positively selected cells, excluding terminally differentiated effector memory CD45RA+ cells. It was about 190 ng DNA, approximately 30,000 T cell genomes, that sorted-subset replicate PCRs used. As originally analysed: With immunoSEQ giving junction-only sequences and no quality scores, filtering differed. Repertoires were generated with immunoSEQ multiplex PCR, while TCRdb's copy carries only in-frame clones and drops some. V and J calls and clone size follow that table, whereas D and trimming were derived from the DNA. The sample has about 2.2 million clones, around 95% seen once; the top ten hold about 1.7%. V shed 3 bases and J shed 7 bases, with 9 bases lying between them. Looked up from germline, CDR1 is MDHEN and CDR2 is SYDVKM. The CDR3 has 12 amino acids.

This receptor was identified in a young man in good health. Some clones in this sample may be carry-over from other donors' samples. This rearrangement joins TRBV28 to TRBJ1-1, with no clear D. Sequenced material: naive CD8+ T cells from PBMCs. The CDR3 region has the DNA TGTGCCAGCAGTTTCGAGGGTAGTGAAGCTTTCTTT. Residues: CASSFEGSEAFF.